Below are 26 T cell receptor beta chains sequenced from a single sample in a study of blood T cell repertoires in COVID-19. Clones were read by immunoSEQ multiplex PCR, and TCRdb kept only the in-frame ones, dropping some. The sample carries over 150,000 clones, roughly four fifths recorded once. Specimen: peripheral blood. The receptors stem from a human donor in a cohort sampled during active COVID-19.

The CDR3 region is CASGQEEAFF. In nucleotides, the CDR3 is TGTGCCAGCGGACAGGAGGAAGCTTTCTTT. The chain couples TRBV10-3 to TRBJ1-1; 7 bases align to TRBD1. The CDR3 has 10 amino acids. Trimming at V came to 10 bases and at J to 8 bases, leaving 4 bases not matched to a gene. The germline V gene encodes CDR1 ENHRY and CDR2 SYGVKD.

The chain combines TRBV7-9 with TRBJ2-7; possibly TRBD2 for D (5 bases). The CDR3 consists of 17 residues. V was shortened by 5 bases and J by 7 bases, with 27 bases between the two germline ends. In germline, CDR1 is SEHNR, CDR2 FQNEAQ (reference sequence). The CDR3 region has the DNA TGTGCCAGCAGCCGCATATACGATAGGACGGAGGACGGGGAGCAGTACTTC. This translates into CASSRIYDRTEDGEQYF.

The chain recombines TRBV3-1 (or the pseudogene TRBV3-2) with TRBJ2-5, with D possibly matching TRBD1 (5 bases). Trimming took off 0 bases at V and 3 bases at J, with 8 bases between the two ends. CDR3 length equals 14 residues. Germline CDR1 reads LGHDT; CDR2 reads YNNKEL (reference sequence). The CDR3 DNA is TGTGCCAGCAGCCAAGATCCAGGGAAAGAGACCCAGTACTTC. Protein product: CASSQDPGKETQYF.

The chain's CDR3 is CASSQYLAGGRHEQYF. In DNA form, the CDR3 reads TGTGCCAGCAGCCAATACTTGGCAGGGGGCCGCCACGAGCAGTACTTC. This chain connects TRBV16 to TRBJ2-7, with 8 bases identical to TRBD1. The J segment lost 5 bases and the V segment lost 1 base, leaving 10 bases of the junction unmatched. Germline CDR1 reads KGHSY; CDR2 reads FQNENV. The CDR3 is made up of 16 amino acids.

The V and J genes are TRBV18 and TRBJ2-7; tentatively, D is TRBD1 (6 bases). Trimming cost V 6 bases and J 0 bases, with 18 bases left between them. The germline V gene has CDR1 KGHSH and CDR2 LQKENI. This CDR3 is built from 16 residues. The CDR3 sequence: CASSPGTLDSSYEQYF. The DNA of the CDR3 is TGTGCCAGCTCCCCCGGGACGTTGGACAGCTCCTACGAGCAGTACTTC.

The gene calls are TRBV7-6 and TRBJ1-1; the D gene is possibly TRBD1 (5 bases). There are 15 residues in the CDR3. CDR1 is SGHVS, CDR2 FNYEAQ, per germline. Between the trimmed V and J ends, which lost 1 base and 4 bases, there was a span of 13 bases. The CDR3 nucleotides are TGTGCCAGCAGCTTAGTCGGGGGGGTTAGCACTGAAGCTTTCTTT. This translates into CASSLVGGVSTEAFF. Full variable domain (remainder filled in from reference TRBV7-6 and TRBJ1-1): GAGVSQSPRYKVTKRGQDVALRCDPISGHVSLYWYRQALGQGPEFLTYFNYEAQQDKSGLPNDRFSAERPEGSISTLTIQRTEQRDSAMYRCASSLVGGVSTEAFFGQGTRLTVV.

This chain uses TRBV3-1 (or the pseudogene TRBV3-2) with TRBJ1-1, with unresolved D. Trimming pared 0 bases from V and 8 bases from J, leaving 28 bases between. From germline, CDR1 is LGHDT and CDR2 YNNKEL (reference sequence). The CDR3 spans 19 residues. CDR3 in amino acids: CASSQEGGDLSGLGFEAFF. Written as DNA, the CDR3 is TGTGCCAGCAGCCAAGAAGGAGGAGACTTGAGTGGATTGGGGTTCGAAGCTTTCTTT.

V and J are TRBV6-2 or TRBV6-3 and TRBJ2-3, with TRBD1 identical over 8 bases. V lost 6 bases, J lost 2 bases, and 4 bases stayed unmatched. Germline V lookup: CDR1 MNHEY, CDR2 SVGEGT. The CDR3 consists of 14 residues. This CDR3 is CASSVGQDTDTQYF. The CDR3 DNA is TGTGCCAGCAGCGTGGGACAGGACACAGATACGCAGTATTTT.

The count of this clone is one. The chain joins TRBV11-3 to TRBJ1-2; 9 bases line up with TRBD1. This CDR3 has 14 amino acids. V was pared by 8 bases and J by 2 bases, with 6 bases of the junction left unmatched. Per germline, CDR1 SGHNT and CDR2 YENEEA. The CDR3 bases are TGTGCCAGCGATCACAGGGGGCCCAACTATGGCTACACCTTC. Protein sequence: CASDHRGPNYGYTF.

V usage is TRBV6-5 and J usage is TRBJ1-6, with a possible D match to TRBD1 (6 bases). With 2 bases removed from V and 7 bases from J, the gap between germline ends came to 9 bases. This CDR3 is 14 amino acids long. Germline CDR1 reads MNHEY; CDR2 reads SVGAGI. This chain's CDR3 is CASSYPDRNSPLHF. In DNA form, the CDR3 reads TGTGCCAGCAGTTACCCGGACAGAAATTCACCCCTCCACTTT.

This CDR3 is CASSVFYSGNTIYF. The CDR3 coding sequence is TGTGCCAGCAGCGTATTTTACTCTGGAAACACCATATATTTT. The chain joins TRBV9 to TRBJ1-3; D uncertain. Germline lookup yields CDR1 SGDLS and CDR2 YYNGEE. CDR3 length: 14 amino acids. Trimming cost V 1 base and J 0 bases, with 5 bases left between them.

This clone showed up just once. This chain links TRBV19 with TRBJ1-4; D ambiguous. The V and J ends lost 10 bases and 2 bases respectively, with 14 bases between them. This CDR3 is 14 amino acids long. CDR1 and CDR2 (germline): LNHDA, SQIVND (reference sequence). Here the CDR3 reads CATRVGETNEKLFF. CDR3 sequence (DNA): TGTGCCACGCGCGTCGGGGAGACTAATGAAAAACTGTTTTTT.

V is TRBV30 and J is TRBJ2-3; 10 bases line up with TRBD2. From germline, CDR1 is GTSNPN and CDR2 SVGIG (reference sequence). V gave up 4 bases and J gave up 3 bases; unmatched junction bases: 1. This CDR3 comprises 13 residues. The CDR3 sequence: CAWTSGGTDTQYF. CDR3 bases: TGTGCCTGGACTAGCGGGGGTACAGATACGCAGTATTTT.

This sequence joins TRBV3-1 (or the pseudogene TRBV3-2) and TRBJ1-2, with TRBD1 as a possible D gene (6 bases). The V gene lost 0 bases and the J gene lost 0 bases, with 8 bases spanning the gap. The CDR3 is 15 residues long. The V gene's germline CDR1 is LGHDT and CDR2 YNNKEL (reference sequence). This chain's CDR3 is CASSQDPGANYGYTF. In DNA, the CDR3 is TGTGCCAGCAGCCAAGATCCAGGGGCTAACTATGGCTACACCTTC.

This clone was recorded a few times. This chain connects TRBV6-1 to TRBJ2-7; 8 nucleotides match TRBD2. Losses at the gene ends were 3 bases for V and 2 bases for J; bases not matched to a gene: 3. The CDR3 covers 14 residues. Germline values: CDR1 MNHNS, CDR2 SASEGT. The CDR3 loop reads CASSDGGGTYEQYF. CDR3 nucleotide sequence: TGTGCCAGCAGTGACGGGGGGGGAACCTACGAGCAGTACTTC.

This clone is a singleton in its sample. The chain has TRBV10-1 and TRBJ2-1; TRBD2 matches 9 bases. With V trimmed by 4 bases and J by 8 bases, 9 bases remained unmatched. Germline-derived CDR1 and CDR2 are WNHNN and SYGVQD (reference sequence). The CDR3 runs 15 residues. Written as DNA, the CDR3 is TGCGCCAGCAGTGGGTCGACGACTAGCGGTCATGAGCAGTTCTTC. This gives the protein CASSGSTTSGHEQFF.

This clone was observed once. The V and J genes are TRBV2 and TRBJ2-1, with TRBD2 matching 12 bases. CDR3 size: 15 residues. Germline V CDR1 and CDR2: SNHLY, FYNNEI. With V trimmed by 0 bases and J by 7 bases, 1 base remained unmatched. CDR3 loop: CASSEATSGGNEQFF. The CDR3, as DNA: TGTGCCAGCAGTGAAGCGACTAGCGGGGGTAATGAGCAGTTCTTC.

The V call is TRBV10-2, the J call TRBJ1-1; 7 bases agree with TRBD1. The CDR3 loop spans 15 amino acids. V gave up 8 bases and J gave up 0 bases; unmatched junction bases: 9. In germline, CDR1 is WSHSY, CDR2 SAAADI. CDR3 bases: TGCGCCAGCCTAGGACAGGTCTACGTGAACACTGAAGCTTTCTTT. Protein product: CASLGQVYVNTEAFF.

The V call is TRBV11-2, the J call TRBJ1-1; D possibly corresponds to TRBD1 (6 bases). The CDR3 has 14 amino acids. V was shortened by 3 bases and J by 1 base, with 9 bases between the two germline ends. Germline assignment: CDR1 SGHAT and CDR2 FQNNGV. The DNA of the CDR3 is TGTGCCAGCAGCTTTCGGGGGGCGAACACTGAAGCTTTCTTT. Protein sequence: CASSFRGANTEAFF.

This clone was seen just once. CDR3 loop: CASSAHWTGGPMTGKNYGYTF. The CDR3, as DNA: TGTGCCAGCAGCGCCCATTGGACAGGAGGACCAATGACGGGGAAAAACTATGGCTACACCTTC. The chain links TRBV9 to TRBJ1-2, with 7 bases that match TRBD1. Germline lookup yields CDR1 SGDLS and CDR2 YYNGEE. The CDR3 has 21 residues. Trimming at V came to 3 bases and at J to 2 bases, leaving 25 bases not matched to a gene.

This chain links TRBV19 with TRBJ1-1; D is uncertain. The CDR3 sequence is 16 residues long. Germline V gene sequence: CDR1 LNHDA, CDR2 SQIVND (reference sequence). V was cut by 8 bases and J by 0 bases, with 19 bases left in between. The CDR3 coding sequence is TGTGCCAGTCATCCGCCCGGGTACTTACTGAACACTGAAGCTTTCTTT. It specifies CASHPPGYLLNTEAFF.

The chain carries TRBV5-1 and TRBJ1-1; tentatively, D is TRBD1 (5 bases). CDR3 length: 14 amino acids. Germline V lookup: CDR1 SGHRS, CDR2 YFSETQ. V was clipped by 0 bases and J by 7 bases, with 13 bases between them. The CDR3 DNA is TGCGCCAGCAGCTTGGGGCGGGGGAAGGGTGAAGCTTTCTTT. Its translation is CASSLGRGKGEAFF.

The chain employs TRBV10-3 and TRBJ1-3; D might be TRBD1 (6 bases). There are 15 residues in the CDR3. The V gene lost 6 bases and the J gene lost 2 bases, with 14 bases spanning the gap. Germline V CDR1 and CDR2: ENHRY, SYGVKD. The CDR3 spells CAISNREEAGNTIYF. CDR3 DNA: TGTGCCATCAGCAACAGGGAAGAAGCTGGAAACACCATATATTTT.

This sequence joins TRBV19 and TRBJ1-4; a possible D gene is TRBD1 (6 bases). With 3 bases removed from V and 4 bases from J, the gap between germline ends came to 12 bases. Germline CDR1 and CDR2: LNHDA and SQIVND (reference sequence). This CDR3 has 15 amino acids. This CDR3 is CASSMVGASNEKLFF. CDR3 bases: TGTGCCAGTAGTATGGTGGGGGCAAGTAATGAAAAACTGTTTTTT.

The gene calls are TRBV4-1 and TRBJ1-1; weak D call: TRBD1 (5 bases). The CDR3 length is 20 residues. The V end lost 1 base, the J end lost 0 bases, and 24 bases lay between the germline ends. Germline CDR1 reads MGHRA; CDR2 reads YSYEKL. CDR3 sequence: CASSQGIRERGSFLNTEAFF. CDR3 bases: TGCGCCAGCAGCCAAGGAATCAGGGAAAGGGGATCATTTTTGAACACTGAAGCTTTCTTT.

The J gene is TRBJ2-3, the V gene TRBV4-2; TRBD2 aligns across 8 bases. CDR3 size: 15 residues. Trimming took 0 bases from V and 3 from J; bases not matched to a gene: 2. The germline V gene has CDR1 LGHNA and CDR2 YNFKEQ. CDR3 sequence reads: CASSQEGTSTDTQYF. The CDR3 DNA sequence: TGTGCCAGCAGCCAAGAAGGGACTAGTACAGATACGCAGTATTTT.